Listed below are T cell receptor beta chains from one sample, sequenced in a study of lymphopenia after photon versus proton radiotherapy. Only in-frame clones appear in the TCRdb table, and some are missing; sequencing was by immunoSEQ multiplex PCR. The data hold 15,000 to 20,000 clones, with approximately 90% observed a single time. The sample in question was peripheral blood, obtained from a patient treated with proton-based radiotherapy. All receptors come from a woman aged 60-70 years with cholangiocarcinoma. Some clones in this sample may be carry-over from other donors' samples. CDR3s include the opening cysteine and the closing phenylalanine or tryptophan.

v_gene	j_gene	CDR3aa
TRBV10-3	TRBJ2-5	CAIGPGQVQETQYF
TRBV6-6	TRBJ2-7	CASSNPAGVREQYF
TRBV18	TRBJ2-2	CASSPQGRGTGELFF
TRBV11-2	TRBJ2-7	CASSLGTGDTYEQYF
TRBV10-1	TRBJ1-1	CASSGQYTEAFF
TRBV5-6	TRBJ2-7	CASSQTGIAYEQYF
TRBV6-5	TRBJ2-3	CASSYSGRDTDTQYF
TRBV5-3	TRBJ2-1	CARSLEGQSSYNEQFF
TRBV7-2	TRBJ1-1	CASSLVVSLGGTEAFF
TRBV7-3	TRBJ2-5	CASSQNGLGVETQYF
TRBV4-1	TRBJ1-2	CASSQAQGRSYGYTF
TRBV2	TRBJ1-1	CASNGGAVNTEAFF
TRBV4-1	TRBJ2-5	CASSQDGVGQETQYF
TRBV10-2	TRBJ1-2	CASSGGYGYTF
TRBV5-1	TRBJ2-3	CASSLALQASTDTQYF
TRBV13	TRBJ1-2	CASSLGSGSIYGYTF
TRBV2	TRBJ2-6	CASSVGWQGGGGANVLTF
TRBV30	TRBJ2-7	CAWRPRTLSKAYEQYF
TRBV6-6	TRBJ2-7	CASSSNEQYF
TRBV18	TRBJ2-3	CASSPGTDTQYF
TRBV6-1	TRBJ2-7	CASTLTSGGIGQYF
TRBV11-2	TRBJ1-3	CASSSVTGVGNTIYF
TRBV19	TRBJ1-2	CASSIRQGGGYGYTF
TRBV9	TRBJ2-7	CASSAGQGGYEQYF
TRBV29-1	TRBJ1-1	CSVEKGMNTEAFF
TRBV10-2	TRBJ1-5	CASSGQSRNQPQHF
TRBV2	TRBJ1-2	CAHSQSDYGYTF